This T cell receptor (beta chain) was profiled in a study of T cells in Graves' hyperthyroidism and ophthalmopathy. Broader study findings: Appearing also in blood were most of the thyroid clonotypes expanded above 0.001.

RNA transcripts were the template for amplifying TCR beta CDR3 regions. Initially, a first-round RT-PCR of the TCR CDR3 employed the HTBI primer set. In TCRdb, the multiplex PCR reads were re-called with MiXCR into one record per CDR3 protein. The profile covers 110,000 to 150,000 distinct CDR3 sequences, with 22% appearing a single time and around 70% taken by the ten largest. Subjects aged 18 to 65 presented with newly diagnosed hyperthyroidism of less than 2 months' duration. Lactation, pregnancy, other autoimmune disease or uncontrolled infection led to exclusion of patients. Extraction of PBMCs used roughly 9.3 ml of fresh peripheral blood. This clonotype was seen ten or more times. Antigen unknown. Germline loops: CDR1 MDHEN, CDR2 SYDVKM. This CDR3 has 15 amino acids. V gave up 1 base and J gave up 1 base, with 10 bases separating them.

The sequencing sample was made of blood. The TCR sequence derives from a woman aged 45-65 years with Graves' hyperthyroidism that later progressed to Graves' ophthalmopathy. The chain links TRBV28 to TRBJ1-1, with D tentatively TRBD1 (5 bases). CDR3 DNA: TGTGCCAGCAGTTTATTCGGGGCCGGGAACACTGAAGCTTTCTTT. This encodes CASSLFGAGNTEAFF.